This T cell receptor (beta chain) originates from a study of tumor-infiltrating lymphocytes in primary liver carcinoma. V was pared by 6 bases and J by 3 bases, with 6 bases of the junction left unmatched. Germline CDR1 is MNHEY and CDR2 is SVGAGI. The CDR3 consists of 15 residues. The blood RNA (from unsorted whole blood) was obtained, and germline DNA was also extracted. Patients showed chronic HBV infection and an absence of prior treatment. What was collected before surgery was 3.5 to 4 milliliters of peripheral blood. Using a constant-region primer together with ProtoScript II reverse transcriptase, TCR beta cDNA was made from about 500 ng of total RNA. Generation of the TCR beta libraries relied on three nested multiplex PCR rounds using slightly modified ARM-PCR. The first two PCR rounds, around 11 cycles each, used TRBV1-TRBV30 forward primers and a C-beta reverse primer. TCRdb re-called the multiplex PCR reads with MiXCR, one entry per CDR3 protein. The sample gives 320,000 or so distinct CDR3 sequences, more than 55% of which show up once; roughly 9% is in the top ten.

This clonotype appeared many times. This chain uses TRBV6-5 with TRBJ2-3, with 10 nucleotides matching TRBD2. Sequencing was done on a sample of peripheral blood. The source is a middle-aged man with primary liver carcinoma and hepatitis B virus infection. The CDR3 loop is CASRLKGLATDTQYF. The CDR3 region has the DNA TGTGCCAGCAGATTAAAGGGACTAGCGACAGATACGCAGTATTTT.